The 5 T cell receptor beta chains listed next were all sequenced from one sample in a study of T cell changes during pregnancy in multiple sclerosis. Produced via immunoSEQ multiplex PCR; TCRdb's table is partial and in-frame only. The sample contains around 19,000 clones, under 90% of which appear only once. Sequenced here: CD8+ T cells from peripheral blood mononuclear cells, sampled after pregnancy. The receptors originated from a female donor with multiple sclerosis, enrolled in a pregnancy study.

The chain is built from TRBV4-3 and TRBJ1-4, with D unresolved. The germline V gene encodes CDR1 LGHNA and CDR2 YSLEER. The CDR3 extends over 16 amino acids. Between the trimmed V and J ends, which lost 0 bases and 0 bases, there was a span of 8 bases. The CDR3 region has the DNA TGCGCCAGCAGCCAAGATTCGTCAGCAACTAATGAAAAACTGTTTTTT. Translating gives CASSQDSSATNEKLFF.

The chain uses TRBV9 and TRBJ1-2; TRBD1 aligns across 7 bases. V was clipped by 3 bases and J by 4 bases; unmatched bases: 12. Germline-derived CDR1 and CDR2 are SGDLS and YYNGEE. This CDR3 has 16 residues. The DNA for the CDR3 is TGTGCCAGCAGCGAGACAGGGCGCGGTCTCTCCTATGGCTACACCTTC. This codes for CASSETGRGLSYGYTF.

The V and J genes are TRBV30 and TRBJ2-1; tentative D call: TRBD2 (6 bases). The CDR3 contains 13 residues. V was pared by 1 base and J by 10 bases, with 14 bases between. Germline assignment: CDR1 GTSNPN and CDR2 SVGIG (reference sequence). As DNA, the CDR3 is TGTGCCTGGAGTGAAGTTCCCCGGGGGGAGCAGTTCTTC. Protein product: CAWSEVPRGEQFF.

The chain carries TRBV19 and TRBJ2-1; 9 bases line up with TRBD1. The CDR3 consists of 17 residues. V lost 7 bases to trimming and J lost 3 bases; unmatched junction nucleotides: 13. Germline assignment: CDR1 LNHDA and CDR2 SQIVND (reference sequence). In nucleotides, the CDR3 is TGTGCCAGTAACCGGGGGACAGGGATGGGTATCTACAATGAGCAGTTCTTC. Its translation is CASNRGTGMGIYNEQFF.

J is TRBJ1-2 and V is TRBV19; D not certain. The CDR3 runs 15 residues. V was pared by 2 bases and J by 13 bases, with 23 bases between. The germline CDR1 and CDR2 sequences are LNHDA and SQIVND (reference sequence). The CDR3 is CASSILEGGGAPITF. CDR3 bases: TGTGCCAGTAGTATATTGGAGGGAGGCGGAGCACCGATCACCTTC.